This T cell receptor (beta chain) was sequenced during a study of vaccination effects on CD4 cells after COVID-19. Assay: immunoSEQ multiplex PCR; the TCRdb copy retains only in-frame clones and omits some. Counted here are under 50,000 clones, roughly four fifths occurring once; the ten biggest clones make up approximately 8.6%. The CDR3 totals 14 residues. The germline V gene has CDR1 SGHTA and CDR2 FQGNSA. The ends were cut back, 4 bases at V and 6 bases at J, with 14 bases in the middle. This clone was seen only once. Its cognate antigen is unknown. On day 10 of culture, CD4+ T cells were separated out.

The source of this sequence is a human donor who had a prior SARS-CoV-2 infection. The sample here was CD4+ T cells from PBMCs cultured without peptide, taken before COVID-19 vaccination. The V and J genes are TRBV7-2 and TRBJ2-3, with a weak D call TRBD2 (6 bases). Here the CDR3 DNA reads TGTGCCAGCAGCTCGGGACTTGGCTCCGATACGCAGTATTTT. Protein: CASSSGLGSDTQYF.